This TCR beta chain was recovered during a study of T cell clones after liver transplantation. Turning to the study itself: As an antigen-independent comparator, third-party-reactive TCRbeta sequences came from pre-transplant mixed lymphocyte reactions. Until 12-24 months post-transplant, subjects got standard immunosuppression and no induction. Study-level findings and limits: Post-transplant, graft-donor-reactive CD4 TCRbeta sequences in blood dropped significantly in 5 of 8 subjects.

In the case of this clone: The antigen is unknown.

Some clones are missing from TCRdb's copy, which holds only in-frame ones; the method was immunoSEQ multiplex PCR. This table has 90,000 to 120,000 clones, 80% to 85% appearing once. CDR1 and CDR2 from the germline V gene are SGHTA and FQGNSA. The CDR3 extends over 13 amino acids. V was pared by 6 bases and J by 2 bases, with 8 bases between. This chain uses TRBV7-2 with TRBJ1-5; D is unclear. The sequencing used CD4+ T cells from blood, collected before liver transplant. The source is a human donor who received a liver transplant. For the CDR3, the DNA is TGTGCCAGCAGTCGACAAGGCAATCAGCCCCAGCATTTT. Its protein is CASSRQGNQPQHF.